This T cell receptor (beta chain) emerged from a study of cytomegalovirus exposure and HLA in healthy donors. Whole-study findings and limits: In a later analysis, parvovirus B19, influenza, CMV and Epstein-Barr virus appeared linked to several top co-occurrence clusters.

This clone was seen a handful of times. As yet, its antigen is unknown. The primer mix had 60 Vbeta and 13 Jbeta primers. Under the authors' procedure: In a later analysis, approximately 80 million unique TCR beta chains included roughly 11 million shared by two or more donors. The method was immunoSEQ multiplex PCR; TCRdb's version includes in-frame clones alone and lacks a portion of them. V and J calls and clone size follow that table, whereas D and trimming were derived from the DNA. The table shows over 35,000 clones, with roughly 60% occurring only once. Each donor was nominally healthy when sampled (though unrecorded immune exposures were likely). The sample consisted of PBMCs. This receptor was taken from a human donor in good health.

CDR3: CASSPRDSEEFF. The CDR3 coding sequence is TGTGCCAGCTCACCCCGGGACTCTGAAGAGTTCTTC. The gene calls are TRBV18 and TRBJ2-1; D is perhaps TRBD2 (6 bases). This CDR3 has 12 amino acids. The V end was cut by 3 bases, the J end by 14 bases, with 14 bases between. Germline V gene data show CDR1 as KGHSH and CDR2 as LQKENI.